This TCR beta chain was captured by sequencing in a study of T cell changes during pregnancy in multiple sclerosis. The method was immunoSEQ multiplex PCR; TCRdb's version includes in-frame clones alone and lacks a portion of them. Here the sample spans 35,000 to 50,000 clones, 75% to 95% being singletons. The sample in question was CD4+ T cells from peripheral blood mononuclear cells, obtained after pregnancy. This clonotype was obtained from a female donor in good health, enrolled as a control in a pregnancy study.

The CDR3 here is CASSFTGYQETQYF. CDR3 DNA sequence: TGCGCCAGCAGCTTTACAGGGTACCAAGAGACCCAGTACTTC. The J gene is TRBJ2-5, the V gene TRBV5-1; D is perhaps TRBD1 (6 bases). CDR3 size: 14 residues. Per germline, CDR1 SGHRS and CDR2 YFSETQ. Trimming removed 2 bases at V and 0 bases at J, with 8 bases between. Combining the CDR3 with reference TRBV5-1 and TRBJ2-5 gives the whole variable domain KAGVTQTPRYLIKTRGQQVTLSCSPISGHRSVSWYQQTPGQGLQFLFEYFSETQRNKGNFPGRFSGRQFSNSRSEMNVSTLELGDSALYLCASSFTGYQETQYFGPGTRLLVL.